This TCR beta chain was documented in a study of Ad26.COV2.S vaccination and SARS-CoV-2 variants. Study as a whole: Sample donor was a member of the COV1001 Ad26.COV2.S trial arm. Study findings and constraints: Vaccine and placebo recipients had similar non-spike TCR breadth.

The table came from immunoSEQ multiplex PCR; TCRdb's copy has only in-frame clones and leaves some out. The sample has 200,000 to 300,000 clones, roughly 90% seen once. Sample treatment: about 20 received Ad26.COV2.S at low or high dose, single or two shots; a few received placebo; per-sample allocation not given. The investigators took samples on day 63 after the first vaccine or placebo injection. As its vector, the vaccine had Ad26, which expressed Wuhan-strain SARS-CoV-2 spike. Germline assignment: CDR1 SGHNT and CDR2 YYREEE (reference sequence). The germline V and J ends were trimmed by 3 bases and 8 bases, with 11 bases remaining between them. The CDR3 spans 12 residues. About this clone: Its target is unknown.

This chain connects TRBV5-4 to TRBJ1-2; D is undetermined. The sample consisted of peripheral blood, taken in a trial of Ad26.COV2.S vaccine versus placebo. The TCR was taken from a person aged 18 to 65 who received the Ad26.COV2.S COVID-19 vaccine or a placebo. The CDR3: CASSSPGEGYTF. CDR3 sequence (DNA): TGTGCCAGCAGCTCCCCCGGGGAGGGCTACACCTTC.